This T cell receptor beta chain comes out of a study of blood T cell repertoires in COVID-19. About the study: The origin of the acute and convalescent COVID-19 samples was the United States, Italy and Spain. The cDNA or gDNA used as material had been derived from T cells, B-cell-depleted T cells, or PBMCs.

Study processing details: Amplifying reference gene primers gave estimates of nucleated cell counts. Method: immunoSEQ multiplex PCR; TCRdb's copy keeps in-frame clones and lacks some. That table gives V, J and clone size, and the DNA gave D and trimming. The profile covers 100,000 or so clones, with around 92% appearing a single time and about 5.7% taken by the ten largest. CDR3 length equals 20 residues. Germline assignment: CDR1 KGHSH and CDR2 LQKENI. The V and J ends lost 3 bases and 1 base, in that order; junction bases with no gene match: 14. The origin of this receptor is a man between 45 and 60 years old with active COVID-19. The sample comprised peripheral blood. The gene calls are TRBV18 and TRBJ1-4; 10 bases map to TRBD1. The CDR3 reads CASSPLPVDRGTGTNEKLFF. CDR3 bases: TGTGCCAGCTCACCTCTACCCGTGGACAGGGGGACGGGAACTAATGAAAAACTGTTTTTT.